These T cell receptor beta chains were read from a single sample in a study of CD8+ T cells in alopecia areata. Clones were read by immunoSEQ multiplex PCR, and TCRdb kept only the in-frame ones, dropping some. The sample consists of about 150,000 clones, around half of them appearing once. Sequenced material: CD8+ T cells sorted from blood, taken at week 4, from a patient treated with tofacitinib. The source is a human donor with alopecia areata. Each CDR3 is given with its conserved first and last residue. The order of the fields is CDR3 length, V gene, D gene, J gene, clone size, CDR3 protein, CDR3 DNA. A D gene is named only where the DNA matches it firmly. Size is omitted from some rows. Given values are once, few, many or a class for expanded clones.

CDR3 length: 16; V gene: TRBV30; D gene: -; J gene: TRBJ2-3; clone size: -; CDR3 protein: CAWWGTPGEDTDTQYF; CDR3 DNA: TGTGCCTGGTGGGGGACCCCGGGAGAGGATACAGATACGCAGTATTTT
CDR3 length: 13; V gene: TRBV27; D gene: -; J gene: TRBJ1-5; clone size: -; CDR3 protein: CASSGGTEQPQHF; CDR3 DNA: TGTGCCAGCAGCGGAGGGACGGAGCAGCCCCAGCATTTT
CDR3 length: 14; V gene: TRBV27; D gene: -; J gene: TRBJ1-1; clone size: -; CDR3 protein: CASSLWGGDTEAFF; CDR3 DNA: TGTGCCAGCAGCCTATGGGGGGGCGACACTGAAGCTTTCTTT
CDR3 length: 15; V gene: TRBV7-9; D gene: -; J gene: TRBJ2-2; clone size: few; CDR3 protein: CASSVGTPNTGELFF; CDR3 DNA: TGTGCCAGCAGCGTCGGGACCCCTAACACCGGGGAGCTGTTTTTT
CDR3 length: 13; V gene: TRBV4-1; D gene: -; J gene: TRBJ1-2; clone size: -; CDR3 protein: CASSPGLNYGYTF; CDR3 DNA: TGCGCCAGCAGCCCGGGACTTAACTATGGCTACACCTTC
CDR3 length: 16; V gene: TRBV13; D gene: -; J gene: TRBJ2-7; clone size: -; CDR3 protein: CASSLGGGLSSYEQYF; CDR3 DNA: TGTGCCAGCAGCTTAGGCGGGGGGCTCAGCTCCTACGAGCAGTACTTC
CDR3 length: 13; V gene: TRBV2; D gene: -; J gene: TRBJ2-7; clone size: few; CDR3 protein: CASWLWAGREQYF; CDR3 DNA: TGTGCCAGCTGGCTGTGGGCGGGGAGAGAGCAGTACTTC
CDR3 length: 17; V gene: TRBV4-2; D gene: -; J gene: TRBJ2-1; clone size: -; CDR3 protein: CASSQPGLRLDDNEQFF; CDR3 DNA: TGTGCCAGCAGCCAACCTGGTTTGAGGCTAGATGACAATGAGCAGTTCTTC
CDR3 length: 13; V gene: TRBV29-1; D gene: -; J gene: TRBJ2-7; clone size: -; CDR3 protein: CSVEEGYGYEQYF; CDR3 DNA: TGCAGCGTTGAAGAAGGGTACGGATACGAGCAGTACTTC
CDR3 length: 14; V gene: TRBV5-1; D gene: -; J gene: TRBJ2-5; clone size: -; CDR3 protein: CASKGALYQETQYF; CDR3 DNA: TGCGCCAGCAAAGGAGCCCTGTACCAAGAGACCCAGTACTTC